The present T cell receptor (beta chain) was sequenced within a study of blood T cell repertoires in COVID-19. At the level of the study: The study drew acute and convalescent COVID-19 samples from the United States, Italy and Spain. In each case, the material was cDNA or gDNA derived from T cells, B-cell-depleted T cells, or PBMCs.

How the authors handled the data: Amplifying reference gene primers gave estimates of nucleated cell counts. The assay was immunoSEQ multiplex PCR, and TCRdb's table has in-frame clones only and misses some. D and trimming come from the DNA, and the V and J calls and clone size come from that table. The sample records 150,000 to 200,000 clones, 70% to 90% being singletons. Germline V lookup: CDR1 SNHLY, CDR2 FYNNEI. This CDR3 is built from 13 residues. The trim removed 8 bases at V and 7 bases at J, leaving 5 bases unmatched. The receptor was derived from a woman in her 70s with acute or convalescent COVID-19. This chain links TRBV2 with TRBJ2-2; 9 nucleotides agree with TRBD1. The source material was peripheral blood. The CDR3 DNA is TGTGCCAGCGTCGGACAGGGGCTCGGGGAGCTGTTTTTT. It yields the protein CASVGQGLGELFF.